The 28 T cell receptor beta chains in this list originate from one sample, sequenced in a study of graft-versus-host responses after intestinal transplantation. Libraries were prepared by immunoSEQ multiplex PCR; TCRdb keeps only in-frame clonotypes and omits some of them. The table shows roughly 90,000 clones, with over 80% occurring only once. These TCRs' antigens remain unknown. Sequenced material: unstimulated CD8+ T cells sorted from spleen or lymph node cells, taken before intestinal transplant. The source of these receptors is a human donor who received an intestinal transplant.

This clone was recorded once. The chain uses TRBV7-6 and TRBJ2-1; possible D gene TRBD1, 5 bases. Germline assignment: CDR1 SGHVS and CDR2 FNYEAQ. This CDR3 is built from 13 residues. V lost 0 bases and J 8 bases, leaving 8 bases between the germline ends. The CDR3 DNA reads TGTGCCAGCAGCTTAGCAGGGGTCCATGAGCAGTTCTTC. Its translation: CASSLAGVHEQFF.

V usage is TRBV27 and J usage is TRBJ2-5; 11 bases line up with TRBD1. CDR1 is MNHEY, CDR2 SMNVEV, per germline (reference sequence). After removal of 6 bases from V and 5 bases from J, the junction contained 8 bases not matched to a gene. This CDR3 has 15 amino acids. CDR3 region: CASSPGTGGWETQYF. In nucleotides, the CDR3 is TGTGCCAGCAGCCCCGGGACAGGGGGATGGGAGACCCAGTACTTC.

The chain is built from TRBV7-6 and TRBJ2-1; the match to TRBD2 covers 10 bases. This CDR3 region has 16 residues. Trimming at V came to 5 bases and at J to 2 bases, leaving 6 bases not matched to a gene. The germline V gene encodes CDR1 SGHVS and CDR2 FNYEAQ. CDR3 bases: TGTGCCAGCAGCCAAGACAGCGGGGGGGCCTACAATGAGCAGTTCTTC. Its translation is CASSQDSGGAYNEQFF.

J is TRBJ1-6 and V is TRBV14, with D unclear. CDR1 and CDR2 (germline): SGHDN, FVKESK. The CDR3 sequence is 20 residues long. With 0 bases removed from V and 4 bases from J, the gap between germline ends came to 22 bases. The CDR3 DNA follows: TGTGCCAGCAGCCAAGATTCTGCACCTCACGGTTCTAAGTATAATTCACCCCTCCACTTT. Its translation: CASSQDSAPHGSKYNSPLHF.

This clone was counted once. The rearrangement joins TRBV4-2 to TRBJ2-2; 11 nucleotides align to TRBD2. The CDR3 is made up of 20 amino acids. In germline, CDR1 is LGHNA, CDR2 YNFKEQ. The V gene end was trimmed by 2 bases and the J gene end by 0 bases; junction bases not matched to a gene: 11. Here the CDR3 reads CASSQLLTSGGNSNTGELFF. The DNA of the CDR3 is TGTGCCAGCAGCCAACTACTCACTAGCGGGGGCAATTCGAACACCGGGGAGCTGTTTTTT.

The CDR3 DNA follows: TGCGCCAGCAGCCAAGAGGGTGCTAGGAATGGCTACACCTTC. Its translation is CASSQEGARNGYTF. The chain employs TRBV4-1 and TRBJ1-2; D ambiguous. V was pared by 0 bases and J by 6 bases, with 11 bases between. This CDR3 spans 14 amino acids. Germline V gene data show CDR1 as MGHRA and CDR2 as YSYEKL.

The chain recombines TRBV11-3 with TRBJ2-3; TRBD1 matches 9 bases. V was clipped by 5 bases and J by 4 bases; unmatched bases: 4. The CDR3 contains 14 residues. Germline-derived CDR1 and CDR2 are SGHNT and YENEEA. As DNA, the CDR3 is TGTGCCAGCAGCCTCCGACAGGGGGCAGATACGCAGTATTTT. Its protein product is CASSLRQGADTQYF.

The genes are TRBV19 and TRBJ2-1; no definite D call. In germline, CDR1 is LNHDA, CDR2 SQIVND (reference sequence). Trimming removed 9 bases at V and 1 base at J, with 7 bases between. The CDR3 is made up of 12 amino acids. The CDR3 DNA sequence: TGTGCCAGCCAGACTTCCTACAATGAGCAGTTCTTC. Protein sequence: CASQTSYNEQFF.

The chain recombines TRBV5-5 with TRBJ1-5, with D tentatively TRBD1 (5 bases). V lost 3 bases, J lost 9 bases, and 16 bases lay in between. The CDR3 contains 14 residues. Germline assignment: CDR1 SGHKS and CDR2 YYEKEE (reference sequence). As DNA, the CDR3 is TGTGCCAGCAGCTCCCTCAGGGAAGGGCGGCCCCAGCATTTT. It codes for CASSSLREGRPQHF.

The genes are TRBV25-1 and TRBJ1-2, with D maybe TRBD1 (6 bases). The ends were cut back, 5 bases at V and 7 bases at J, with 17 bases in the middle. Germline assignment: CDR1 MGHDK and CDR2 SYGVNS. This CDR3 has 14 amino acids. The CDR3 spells CASSSDDPRGGYTF. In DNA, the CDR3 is TGTGCCAGCAGTTCGGACGACCCCAGGGGTGGCTACACCTTC.

The CDR3 loop reads CASSLRRGTTGELFF. The CDR3 DNA is TGTGCCAGCAGCTTACGTAGGGGGACGACCGGGGAGCTGTTTTTT. The V and J genes are TRBV11-2 and TRBJ2-2, with a possible D match to TRBD1 (6 bases). V shed 2 bases and J shed 5 bases, with 12 bases lying between them. The germline V gene has CDR1 SGHAT and CDR2 FQNNGV. The CDR3 is 15 residues long.

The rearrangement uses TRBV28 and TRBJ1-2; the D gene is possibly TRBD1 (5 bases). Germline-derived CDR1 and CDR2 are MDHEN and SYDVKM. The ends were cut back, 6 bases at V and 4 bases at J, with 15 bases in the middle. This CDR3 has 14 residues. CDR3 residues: CASSLPGAGYGYTF. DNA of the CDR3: TGTGCCAGCAGCCTACCCGGGGCCGGCTATGGCTACACCTTC.

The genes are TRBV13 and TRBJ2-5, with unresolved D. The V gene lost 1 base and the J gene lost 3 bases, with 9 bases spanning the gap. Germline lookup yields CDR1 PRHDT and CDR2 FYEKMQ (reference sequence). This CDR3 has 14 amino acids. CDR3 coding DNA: TGTGCCAGCAGCTTAGAGGACGGAGAAGAGACCCAGTACTTC. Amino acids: CASSLEDGEETQYF.

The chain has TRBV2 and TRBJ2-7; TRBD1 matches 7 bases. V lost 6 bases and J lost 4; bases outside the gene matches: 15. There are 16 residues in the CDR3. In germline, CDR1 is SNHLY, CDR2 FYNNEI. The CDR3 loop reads CASSEHAGTEDYEQYF. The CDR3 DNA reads TGTGCCAGCAGCGAACACGCCGGGACAGAGGATTACGAGCAGTACTTC.

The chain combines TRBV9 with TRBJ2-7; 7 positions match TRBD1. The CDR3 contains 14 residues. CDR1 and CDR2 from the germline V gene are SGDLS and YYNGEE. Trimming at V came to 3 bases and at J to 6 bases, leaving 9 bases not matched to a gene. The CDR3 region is CASSDRDRPLEQYF. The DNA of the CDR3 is TGTGCCAGCAGCGACCGGGACAGACCCCTCGAGCAGTACTTC.

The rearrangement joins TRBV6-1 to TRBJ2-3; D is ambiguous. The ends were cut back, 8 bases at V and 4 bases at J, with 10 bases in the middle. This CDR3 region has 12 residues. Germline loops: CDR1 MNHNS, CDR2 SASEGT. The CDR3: CASGVNSDTQYF. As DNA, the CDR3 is TGTGCCAGCGGAGTGAACTCAGATACGCAGTATTTT.

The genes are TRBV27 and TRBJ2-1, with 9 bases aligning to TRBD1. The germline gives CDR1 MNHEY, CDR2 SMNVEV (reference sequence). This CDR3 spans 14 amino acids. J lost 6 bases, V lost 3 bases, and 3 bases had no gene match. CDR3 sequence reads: CASSFGQGLNEQFF. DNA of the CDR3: TGTGCCAGCAGTTTCGGACAGGGGCTCAATGAGCAGTTCTTC.

The CDR3 DNA reads TGTGCCAGCAGCTTGGCCCTGACTAATGAAAAACTGTTTTTT. The encoded protein is CASSLALTNEKLFF. The rearrangement links TRBV5-5 to TRBJ1-4; no clear D. The CDR3 extends over 14 amino acids. Germline CDR1 SGHKS, CDR2 YYEKEE (reference sequence). Deletions cut 0 bases from V and 2 bases from J, with 5 bases between.

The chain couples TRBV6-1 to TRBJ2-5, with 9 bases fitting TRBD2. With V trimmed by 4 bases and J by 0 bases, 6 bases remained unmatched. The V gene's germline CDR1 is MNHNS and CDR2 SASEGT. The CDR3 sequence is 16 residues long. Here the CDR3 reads CASSVDIAGDQETQYF. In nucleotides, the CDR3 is TGTGCCAGCAGTGTAGATATAGCGGGGGACCAAGAGACCCAGTACTTC.

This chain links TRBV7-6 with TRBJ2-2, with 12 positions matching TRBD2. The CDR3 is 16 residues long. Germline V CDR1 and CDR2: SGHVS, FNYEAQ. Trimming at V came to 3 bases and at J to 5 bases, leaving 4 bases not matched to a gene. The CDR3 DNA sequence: TGTGCCAGCAGCTTCAGACTAGCGGGAGAAACCGGGGAGCTGTTTTTT. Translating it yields CASSFRLAGETGELFF.

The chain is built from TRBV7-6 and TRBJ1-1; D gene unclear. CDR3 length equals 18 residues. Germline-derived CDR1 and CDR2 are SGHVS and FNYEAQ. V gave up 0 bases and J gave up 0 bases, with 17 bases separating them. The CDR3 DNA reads TGTGCCAGCAGCTTAGCGGTAAGAGCAGGAATAATGAACACTGAAGCTTTCTTT. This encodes CASSLAVRAGIMNTEAFF.

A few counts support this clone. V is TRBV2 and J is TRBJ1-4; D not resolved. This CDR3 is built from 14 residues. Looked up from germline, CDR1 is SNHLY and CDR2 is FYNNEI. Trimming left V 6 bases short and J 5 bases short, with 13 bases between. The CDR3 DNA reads TGTGCCAGCAGCAAGGACGGATTAAATGAAAAACTGTTTTTT. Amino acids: CASSKDGLNEKLFF.

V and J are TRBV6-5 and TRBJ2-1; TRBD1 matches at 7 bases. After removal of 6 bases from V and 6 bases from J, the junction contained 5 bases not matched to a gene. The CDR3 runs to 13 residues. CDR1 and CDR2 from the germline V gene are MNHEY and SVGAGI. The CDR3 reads CASSPTGVNEQFF. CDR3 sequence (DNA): TGTGCCAGCAGCCCCACAGGGGTCAATGAGCAGTTCTTC.

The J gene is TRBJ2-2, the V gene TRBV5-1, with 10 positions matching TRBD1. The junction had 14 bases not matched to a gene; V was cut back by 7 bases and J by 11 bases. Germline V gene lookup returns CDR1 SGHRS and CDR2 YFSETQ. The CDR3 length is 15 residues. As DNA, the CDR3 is TGCGCCAGCGTCCGGGACAGGGGTTTAGGCGCCGAGCTGTTTTTT. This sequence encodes CASVRDRGLGAELFF.

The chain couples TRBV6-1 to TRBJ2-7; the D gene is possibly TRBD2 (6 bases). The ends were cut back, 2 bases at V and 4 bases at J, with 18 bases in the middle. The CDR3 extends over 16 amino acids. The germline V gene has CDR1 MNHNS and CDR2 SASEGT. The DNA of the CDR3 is TGTGCCAGCAGTGAATACCGTGTAACCGGGGGATACGAGCAGTACTTC. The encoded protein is CASSEYRVTGGYEQYF.

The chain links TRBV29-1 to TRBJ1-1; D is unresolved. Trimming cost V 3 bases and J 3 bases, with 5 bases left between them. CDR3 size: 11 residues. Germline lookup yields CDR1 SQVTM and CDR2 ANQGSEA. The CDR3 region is CSVERDTEAFF. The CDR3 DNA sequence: TGCAGCGTTGAGAGGGACACTGAAGCTTTCTTT.

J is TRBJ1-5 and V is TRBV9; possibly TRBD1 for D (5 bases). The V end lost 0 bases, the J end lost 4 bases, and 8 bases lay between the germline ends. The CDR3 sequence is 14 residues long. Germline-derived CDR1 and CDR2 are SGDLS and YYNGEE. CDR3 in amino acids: CASSVEGVNQPQHF. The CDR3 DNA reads TGTGCCAGCAGCGTAGAAGGGGTAAATCAGCCCCAGCATTTT. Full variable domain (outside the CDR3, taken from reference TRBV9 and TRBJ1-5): DSGVTQTPKHLITATGQRVTLRCSPRSGDLSVYWYQQSLDQGLQFLIQYYNGEERAKGNILERFSAQQFPDLHSELNLSSLELGDSALYFCASSVEGVNQPQHFGDGTRLSIL.

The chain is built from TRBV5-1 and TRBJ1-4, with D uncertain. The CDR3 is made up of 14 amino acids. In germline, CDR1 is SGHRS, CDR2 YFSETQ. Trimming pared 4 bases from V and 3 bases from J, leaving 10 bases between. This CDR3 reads CASSPQYPNEKLFF. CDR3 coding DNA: TGCGCCAGCAGCCCGCAGTATCCTAATGAAAAACTGTTTTTT. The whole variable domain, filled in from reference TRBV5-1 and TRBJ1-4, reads KAGVTQTPRYLIKTRGQQVTLSCSPISGHRSVSWYQQTPGQGLQFLFEYFSETQRNKGNFPGRFSGRQFSNSRSEMNVSTLELGDSALYLCASSPQYPNEKLFFGSGTQLSVL.